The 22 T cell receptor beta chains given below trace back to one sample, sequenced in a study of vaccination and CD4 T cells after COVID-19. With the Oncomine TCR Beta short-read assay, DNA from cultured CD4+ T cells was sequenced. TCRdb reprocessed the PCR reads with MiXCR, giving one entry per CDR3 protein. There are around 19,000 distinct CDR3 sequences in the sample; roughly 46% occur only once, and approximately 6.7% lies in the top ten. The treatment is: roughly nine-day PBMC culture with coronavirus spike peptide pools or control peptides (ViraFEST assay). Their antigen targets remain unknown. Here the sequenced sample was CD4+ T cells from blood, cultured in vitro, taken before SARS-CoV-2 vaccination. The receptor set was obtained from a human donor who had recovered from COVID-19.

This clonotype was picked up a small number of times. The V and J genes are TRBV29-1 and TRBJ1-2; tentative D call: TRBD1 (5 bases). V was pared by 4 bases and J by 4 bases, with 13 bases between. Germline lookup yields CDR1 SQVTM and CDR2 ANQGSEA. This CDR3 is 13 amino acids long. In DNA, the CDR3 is TGCAGCGTTGTGCAGGGTAATGGCTATGGCTACACCTTC. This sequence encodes CSVVQGNGYGYTF.

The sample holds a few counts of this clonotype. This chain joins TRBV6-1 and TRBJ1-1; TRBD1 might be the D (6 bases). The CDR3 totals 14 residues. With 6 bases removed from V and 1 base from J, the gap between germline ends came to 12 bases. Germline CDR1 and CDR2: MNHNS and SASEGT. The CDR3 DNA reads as TGTGCCAGCAGCCCTTCGGACAGGAACACTGAAGCTTTCTTT. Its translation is CASSPSDRNTEAFF.

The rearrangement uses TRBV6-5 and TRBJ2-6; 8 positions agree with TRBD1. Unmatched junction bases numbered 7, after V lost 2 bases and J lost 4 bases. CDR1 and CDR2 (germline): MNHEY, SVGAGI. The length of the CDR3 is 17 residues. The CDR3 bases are TGTGCCAGCAGTTACCTTGGACAGGGAGCCGGGGCCAACGTCCTGACTTTC. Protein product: CASSYLGQGAGANVLTF.

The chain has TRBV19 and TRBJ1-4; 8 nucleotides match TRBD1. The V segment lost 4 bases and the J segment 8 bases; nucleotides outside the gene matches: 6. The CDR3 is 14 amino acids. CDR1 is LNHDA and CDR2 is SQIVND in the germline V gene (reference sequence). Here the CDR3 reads CASSRPGTGEKLFF. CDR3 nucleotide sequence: TGTGCCAGTAGTAGGCCAGGGACAGGCGAAAAACTGTTTTTT. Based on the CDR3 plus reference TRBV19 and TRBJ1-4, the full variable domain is DGGITQSPKYLFRKEGQNVTLSCEQNLNHDAMYWYRQDPGQGLRLIYYSQIVNDFQKGDIAEGYSVSREKKESFPLTVTSAQKNPTAFYLCASSRPGTGEKLFFGSGTQLSVL.

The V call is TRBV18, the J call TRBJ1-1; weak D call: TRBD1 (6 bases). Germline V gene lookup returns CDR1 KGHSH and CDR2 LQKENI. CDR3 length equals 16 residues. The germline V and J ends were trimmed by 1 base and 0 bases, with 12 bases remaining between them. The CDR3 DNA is TGTGCCAGCTCACCACTCGAACAGGGTTTGAACACTGAAGCTTTCTTT. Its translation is CASSPLEQGLNTEAFF.

The CDR3 DNA is TGTGCCAGCAGCTGGGACCGTAGCTCCTACGAGCAGTACTTC. Protein sequence: CASSWDRSSYEQYF. The V and J genes are TRBV7-2 and TRBJ2-7; D may be TRBD1 or TRBD2 (5 bases each). Trimming took 4 bases from V and 0 from J, leaving 10 bases between them. Germline V CDR1 and CDR2: SGHTA, FQGNSA. This CDR3 region has 14 residues.

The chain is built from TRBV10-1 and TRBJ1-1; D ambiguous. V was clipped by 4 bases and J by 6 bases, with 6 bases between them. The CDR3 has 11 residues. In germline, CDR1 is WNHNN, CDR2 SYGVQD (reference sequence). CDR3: CASSAESEAFF. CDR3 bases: TGCGCCAGCAGTGCAGAGTCTGAAGCTTTCTTT.

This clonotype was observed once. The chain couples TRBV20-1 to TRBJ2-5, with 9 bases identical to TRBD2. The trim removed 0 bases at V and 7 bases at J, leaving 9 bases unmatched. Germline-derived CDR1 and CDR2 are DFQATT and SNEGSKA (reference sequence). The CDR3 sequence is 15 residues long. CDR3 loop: CSARDLAGGQPTQYF. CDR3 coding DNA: TGCAGTGCTAGAGATTTGGCGGGGGGGCAACCGACCCAGTACTTC.

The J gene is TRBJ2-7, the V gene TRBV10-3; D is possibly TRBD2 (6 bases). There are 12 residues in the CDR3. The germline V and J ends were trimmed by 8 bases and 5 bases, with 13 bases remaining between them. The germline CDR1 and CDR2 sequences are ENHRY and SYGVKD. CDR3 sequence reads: CAISASDDEQYF. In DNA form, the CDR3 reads TGTGCCATCTCGGCTAGCGACGACGAGCAGTACTTC.

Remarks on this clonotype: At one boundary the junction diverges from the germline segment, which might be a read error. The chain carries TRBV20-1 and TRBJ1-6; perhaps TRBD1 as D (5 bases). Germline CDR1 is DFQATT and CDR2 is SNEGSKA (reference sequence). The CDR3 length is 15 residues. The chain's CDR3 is CCARPGPRDNSPLHF. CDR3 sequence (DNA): TGCTGTGCTCGACCGGGACCCCGAGATAATTCACCCCTCCACTTT.

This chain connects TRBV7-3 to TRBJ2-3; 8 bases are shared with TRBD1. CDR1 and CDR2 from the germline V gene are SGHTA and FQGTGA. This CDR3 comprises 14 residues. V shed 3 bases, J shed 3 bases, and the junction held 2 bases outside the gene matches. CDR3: CASSLDRATDTQYF. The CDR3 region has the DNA TGTGCCAGCAGCTTGGACAGGGCGACAGATACGCAGTATTTT.

CDR3 DNA sequence: TGTGCCAGCAGTCCGGGACAGGGAGTTCCTCAGCCCCAGCATTTT. Amino acid sequence: CASSPGQGVPQPQHF. The chain has TRBV6-1 and TRBJ1-5; 9 positions agree with TRBD1. After removal of 5 bases from V and 6 bases from J, the junction contained 8 bases not matched to a gene. The CDR3 runs 15 residues. Per germline, CDR1 MNHNS and CDR2 SASEGT.

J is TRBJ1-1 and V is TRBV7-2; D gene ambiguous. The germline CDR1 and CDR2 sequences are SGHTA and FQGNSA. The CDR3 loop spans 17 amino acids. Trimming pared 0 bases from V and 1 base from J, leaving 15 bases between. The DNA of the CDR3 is TGTGCCAGCAGCTTAGCGTGGGGAGCGGAATCGAACACTGAAGCTTTCTTT. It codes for CASSLAWGAESNTEAFF.

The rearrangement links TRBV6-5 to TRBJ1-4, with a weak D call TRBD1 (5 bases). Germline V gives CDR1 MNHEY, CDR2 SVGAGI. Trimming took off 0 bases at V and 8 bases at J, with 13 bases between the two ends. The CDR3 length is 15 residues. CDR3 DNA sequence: TGTGCCAGCAGTTACTCCGGGGCAGGCGGGGAAAAACTGTTTTTT. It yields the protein CASSYSGAGGEKLFF.

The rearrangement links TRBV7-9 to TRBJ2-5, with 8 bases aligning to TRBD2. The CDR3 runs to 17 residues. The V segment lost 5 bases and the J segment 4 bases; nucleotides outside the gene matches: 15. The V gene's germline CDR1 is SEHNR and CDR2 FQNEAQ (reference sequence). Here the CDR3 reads CASSLAGGARGGETQYF. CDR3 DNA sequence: TGTGCCAGCAGCCTGGCGGGAGGTGCGAGGGGCGGAGAGACCCAGTACTTC.

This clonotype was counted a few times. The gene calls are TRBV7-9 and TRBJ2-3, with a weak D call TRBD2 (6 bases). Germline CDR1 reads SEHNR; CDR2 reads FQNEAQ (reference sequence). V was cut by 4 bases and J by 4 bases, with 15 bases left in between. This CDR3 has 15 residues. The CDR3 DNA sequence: TGTGCCAGCAGCTCGGTAGCGGAAGGGGCAGATACGCAGTATTTT. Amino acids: CASSSVAEGADTQYF.

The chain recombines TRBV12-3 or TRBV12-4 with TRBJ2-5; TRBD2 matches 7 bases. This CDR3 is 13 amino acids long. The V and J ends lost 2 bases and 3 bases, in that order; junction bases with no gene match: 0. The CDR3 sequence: CASSLSGEETQYF. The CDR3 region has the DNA TGTGCCAGCAGTTTAAGCGGGGAAGAGACCCAGTACTTC.

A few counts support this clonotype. The CDR3 nucleotides are TGTGCCAGCGGAAACAGGGGGCTAGGCTATGGCTACACCTTC. Amino acids: CASGNRGLGYGYTF. The chain carries TRBV6-2 or TRBV6-3 and TRBJ1-2; 9 nucleotides agree with TRBD1. The CDR3 is 14 residues long. Losses at the gene ends were 8 bases for V and 4 bases for J; bases not matched to a gene: 8. The germline CDR1 and CDR2 sequences are MNHEY and SVGEGT.

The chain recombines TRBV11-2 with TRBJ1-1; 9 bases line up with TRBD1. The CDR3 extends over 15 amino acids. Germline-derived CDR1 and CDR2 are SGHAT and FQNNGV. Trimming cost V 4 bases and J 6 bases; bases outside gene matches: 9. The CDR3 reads CASSSGTGILAEAFF. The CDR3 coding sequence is TGTGCCAGCAGCTCCGGGACAGGGATTCTAGCTGAAGCTTTCTTT.

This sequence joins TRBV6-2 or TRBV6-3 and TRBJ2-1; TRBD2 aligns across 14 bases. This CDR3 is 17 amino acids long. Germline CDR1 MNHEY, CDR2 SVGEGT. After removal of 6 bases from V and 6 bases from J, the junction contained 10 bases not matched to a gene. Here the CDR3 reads CASSTGLAGAVANEQFF. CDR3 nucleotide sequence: TGTGCCAGCAGCACGGGACTAGCGGGAGCCGTTGCCAATGAGCAGTTCTTC.

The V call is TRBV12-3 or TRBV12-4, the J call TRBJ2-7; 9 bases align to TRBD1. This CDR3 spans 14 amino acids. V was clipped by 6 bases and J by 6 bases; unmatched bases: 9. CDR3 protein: CASSHGQGISEQYF. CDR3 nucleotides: TGTGCCAGCAGCCACGGACAGGGGATAAGCGAGCAGTACTTC.

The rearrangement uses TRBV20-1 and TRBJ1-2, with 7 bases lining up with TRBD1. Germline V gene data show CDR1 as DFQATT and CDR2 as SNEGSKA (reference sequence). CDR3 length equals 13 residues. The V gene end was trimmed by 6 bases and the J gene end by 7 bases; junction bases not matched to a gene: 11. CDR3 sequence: CSAPEQGISGYTF. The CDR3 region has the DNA TGCAGTGCCCCTGAACAGGGGATAAGTGGCTACACCTTC.